These T cell receptor beta chains were read from a single sample in a study of blood T cell repertoires in COVID-19. TCRdb's copy holds only in-frame clones and misses some; the assay was immunoSEQ multiplex PCR. The sample carries about 140,000 clones, roughly 85% recorded once. Sequencing was done on a sample of peripheral blood. Every receptor here comes from a human donor in a cohort sampled during active COVID-19. CDR3s include the opening cysteine and the closing phenylalanine or tryptophan. A D gene is named only where the DNA matches it firmly. Only some rows state a clone size, as once, few, many or a class for expanded clones.

>NA|TRBJ1-5|TRBV11-2|TRBD1
CASSLGQGSDQPQHF
TGTGCCAGCAGCCTCGGACAGGGAAGCGATCAGCCCCAGCATTTT
>NA|TRBJ2-3|TRBV19|TRBD2
CASTPSPAGLGDTQYF
TGTGCCAGTACCCCGTCCCCAGCGGGGCTGGGGGATACGCAGTATTTT
>NA|TRBJ1-6|TRBV9|NA
CASSVGGENSPLHF
TGTGCCAGCAGCGTTGGCGGTGAGAATTCACCCCTCCACTTT
>NA|TRBJ2-6|TRBV6-6|NA
CASSSGFSPGANVLTF
TGTGCCAGCAGTTCGGGGTTTTCCCCTGGGGCCAACGTCCTGACTTTC
>NA|TRBJ2-7|TRBV19|TRBD2
CASSHGRAGSEQYF
TGTGCCAGTAGCCACGGGAGGGCGGGAAGCGAGCAGTACTTC
>NA|TRBJ2-2|TRBV10-3|TRBD1
CAISETGQGKGTGELFF
TGTGCCATCAGTGAGACGGGACAGGGGAAGGGCACCGGGGAGCTGTTTTTT
>NA|TRBJ1-5|TRBV3-1/TRBV3-2|NA
CASRGGASNQPQHF
TGTGCCAGCAGAGGGGGGGCTAGCAATCAGCCCCAGCATTTT
>once|TRBJ2-7|TRBV21-1|NA
CASSKVGDRADYEQYF
TGTGCCAGCAGCAAAGTCGGCGACAGGGCAGACTACGAGCAGTACTTC
>once|TRBJ1-6|TRBV3-1/TRBV3-2|NA
CASSQEYRAYNSPLHF
TGTGCCAGCAGCCAAGAATACAGGGCTTATAATTCACCCCTCCACTTT
>NA|TRBJ2-7|TRBV7-2|NA
CASSLAGRRDEQYF
TGTGCCAGCAGCTTAGCTGGGCGACGCGACGAGCAGTACTTC
>NA|TRBJ1-1|TRBV28|TRBD1
CASRVTGEKAFF
TGTGCCAGCAGGGTAACAGGGGAGAAGGCTTTCTTT
>NA|TRBJ2-3|TRBV11-1|TRBD2
CASSTRAGMTDTQYF
TGTGCCAGCAGCACTAGAGCGGGAATGACAGATACGCAGTATTTT
>few|TRBJ2-2|TRBV7-9|NA
CASSYPGQGLTGELFF
TGTGCCAGCAGCTATCCGGGACAAGGCCTTACCGGGGAGCTGTTTTTT
>few|TRBJ2-7|TRBV7-9|TRBD1
CASSLRAGGDEQYF
TGTGCCAGCAGCTTAAGGGCAGGGGGAGACGAGCAGTACTTC
>once|TRBJ1-6|TRBV6-5|NA
CAGGGRSYNSPLHF
TGTGCCGGGGGGGGCAGGTCCTATAATTCACCCCTCCACTTT
>once|TRBJ1-2|TRBV29-1|NA
CSAENTRGHGYTF
TGCAGCGCCGAAAATACGAGAGGCCATGGCTACACCTTC
>NA|TRBJ2-5|TRBV6-5|NA
CASSYRGAQKGETQYF
TGTGCCAGCAGTTACCGTGGGGCCCAAAAAGGCGAGACCCAGTACTTC
>NA|TRBJ1-1|TRBV5-1|TRBD1
CASSSTGFTNTEAFF
TGCGCCAGCAGCTCGACAGGGTTTACTAACACTGAAGCTTTCTTT
>NA|TRBJ2-1|TRBV9|TRBD2
CASSVVTSGYNEQFF
TGTGCCAGCAGCGTAGTGACTAGCGGGTACAATGAGCAGTTCTTC
>NA|TRBJ2-5|TRBV27|NA
CASVREGAKRGLETQYF
TGTGCCAGCGTTCGGGAGGGGGCGAAGCGGGGACTAGAGACCCAGTACTTC
>once|TRBJ1-1|TRBV24-1|TRBD1
CATSPTGEAFF
TGTGCCACCAGCCCGACAGGGGAAGCTTTCTTT
>NA|TRBJ2-5|TRBV28|NA
CASSPQGETQYF
TGTGCCAGCAGTCCCCAGGGAGAGACCCAGTACTTC
>once|TRBJ1-1|TRBV5-6|TRBD1
CASSLTGGGGTEAFF
TGTGCCAGCAGCTTAACAGGGGGCGGGGGCACTGAAGCTTTCTTT
>NA|TRBJ2-3|TRBV28|TRBD2
CASSPTSGQSTDTQYF
TGTGCCAGCAGCCCGACTAGCGGACAGAGCACAGATACGCAGTATTTT
>NA|TRBJ2-7|TRBV18|TRBD1
CASSPSGTVSYEQYF
TGTGCCAGCTCACCATCAGGGACAGTTTCCTACGAGCAGTACTTC
>NA|TRBJ1-4|TRBV30|TRBD1
CAWSEGRGLGYEKLFF
TGTGCCTGGAGTGAGGGCAGGGGGCTAGGATACGAAAAACTGTTTTTT
>NA|TRBJ1-1|TRBV28|NA
CASSPRGGVTEAFF
TGTGCCAGCAGTCCGAGGGGGGGGGTCACTGAAGCTTTCTTT
>NA|TRBJ2-2|TRBV19|NA
CASSIYPRNTGELFF
TGTGCCAGTAGTATCTACCCTAGGAACACCGGGGAGCTGTTTTTT
>NA|TRBJ1-1|TRBV6-1|NA
CASSEEQGLWGTEAFF
TGTGCCAGCAGTGAAGAGCAGGGGCTTTGGGGCACTGAAGCTTTCTTT
>NA|TRBJ2-7|TRBV28|TRBD1
CASRTPGGGDYEQYF
TGTGCCAGCAGAACCCCAGGGGGTGGGGACTACGAGCAGTACTTC
>NA|TRBJ2-7|TRBV3-1/TRBV3-2|TRBD2
CASSHQRDSGEQYF
TGTGCCAGCAGCCACCAGCGGGATTCGGGCGAGCAGTACTTC
>few|TRBJ1-2|TRBV27|NA
CASSPTGTVGYTF
TGTGCCAGCAGTCCTACAGGGACGGTTGGCTACACCTTC
>few|TRBJ2-7|TRBV20-1|NA
CSARSYEQYF
TGCAGTGCGCGGTCTTACGAGCAGTACTTC
>NA|TRBJ2-7|TRBV30|TRBD2
CAWSRTSGSYEQYF
TGTGCCTGGTCCAGGACTAGCGGCTCCTACGAGCAGTACTTC
>NA|TRBJ1-1|TRBV7-9|NA
CASSLAAIPSEAFF
TGTGCCAGCAGCTTAGCGGCAATCCCTTCTGAAGCTTTCTTT
>NA|TRBJ2-6|TRBV11-2|NA
CASSPLSNVLTF
TGTGCCAGCAGCCCACTGTCCAACGTCCTGACTTTC
>NA|TRBJ1-1|TRBV19|TRBD1
CASSIGTGRNTEAFF
TGTGCCAGTAGTATAGGGACAGGGAGGAACACTGAAGCTTTCTTT
>NA|TRBJ2-5|TRBV12-3/TRBV12-4|NA
CASSLVQEGTQYF
TGTGCCAGCAGTTTGGTACAGGAGGGGACCCAGTACTTC
>NA|TRBJ2-7|TRBV9|TRBD2
CASSADLGTSGYSYEQYF
TGTGCCAGCAGCGCCGACCTCGGGACTAGCGGTTACTCCTACGAGCAGTACTTC
>NA|TRBJ1-2|TRBV19|NA
CASSSIGINYGYTF
TGTGCCAGTAGCTCAATCGGGATAAACTATGGCTACACCTTC
>NA|TRBJ1-6|TRBV3-1/TRBV3-2|NA
CASSLHGGSSYNSPLHF
TGTGCCAGCAGCCTCCATGGGGGGAGCTCCTATAATTCACCCCTCCACTTT
>NA|TRBJ2-7|TRBV19|TRBD1
CASSPGTGGFYEQYF
TGTGCCAGTAGTCCCGGGACAGGGGGCTTCTACGAGCAGTACTTC
>NA|TRBJ2-4|TRBV7-2|NA
CASSLLAAKNIQYF
TGTGCCAGCAGCTTACTAGCAGCCAAAAACATTCAGTACTTC
>NA|TRBJ1-1|TRBV29-1|NA
CSVVGTLRTEAFF
TGCAGCGTTGTTGGGACTTTAAGAACTGAAGCTTTCTTT
>NA|TRBJ1-5|TRBV19|NA
CASSIGGRRGQPQHF
TGTGCCAGTAGTATTGGGGGCCGCAGGGGTCAGCCCCAGCATTTT
>once|TRBJ1-4|TRBV5-1|TRBD1
CASNFEGAVGEKLFF
TGCGCCAGCAACTTTGAGGGGGCAGTCGGTGAAAAACTGTTTTTT
>NA|TRBJ2-4|TRBV19|NA
CASSMGFQGNIQYF
TGTGCCAGTAGTATGGGGTTCCAGGGTAACATTCAGTACTTC
>NA|TRBJ1-2|TRBV6-5|NA
CASSKFMDSPYGYTF
TGTGCCAGCAGCAAATTCATGGACAGTCCCTATGGCTACACCTTC